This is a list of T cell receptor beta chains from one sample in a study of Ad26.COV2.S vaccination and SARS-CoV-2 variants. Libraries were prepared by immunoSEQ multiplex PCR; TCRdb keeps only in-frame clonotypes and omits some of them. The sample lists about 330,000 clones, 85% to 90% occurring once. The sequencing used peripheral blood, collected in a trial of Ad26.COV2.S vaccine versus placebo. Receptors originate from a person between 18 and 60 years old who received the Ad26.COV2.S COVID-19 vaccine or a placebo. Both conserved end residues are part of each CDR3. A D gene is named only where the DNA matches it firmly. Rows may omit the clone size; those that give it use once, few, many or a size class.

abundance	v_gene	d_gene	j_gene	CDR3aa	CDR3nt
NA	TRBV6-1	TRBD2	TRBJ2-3	CASGTSSGDTQYF	TGTGCTTCCGGGACTAGTAGTGGGGATACGCAGTATTTT
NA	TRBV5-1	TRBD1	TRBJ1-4	CASSDTGEANEKLFF	TGCGCCAGCAGCGATACAGGGGAAGCTAATGAAAAACTGTTTTTT
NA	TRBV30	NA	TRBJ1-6	CAWNPPGLMNSPLHF	TGTGCCTGGAATCCTCCGGGACTGATGAATTCACCCCTCCACTTT
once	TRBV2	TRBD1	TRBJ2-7	CASSPGTGESYEQYF	TGTGCCAGCAGCCCCGGGACAGGCGAATCCTACGAGCAGTACTTC
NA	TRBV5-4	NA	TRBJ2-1	CASSLPTDNEQFF	TGTGCCAGCAGTCTCCCCACGGACAATGAGCAGTTCTTC
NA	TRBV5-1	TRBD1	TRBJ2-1	CASSLGQGNEQFF	TGCGCCAGCAGCCTTGGACAGGGCAATGAGCAGTTCTTC
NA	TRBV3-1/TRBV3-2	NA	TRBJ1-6	CASSQLIGGNSPLHF	TGTGCCAGCAGCCAACTAATAGGGGGAAACTCACCCCTCCACTTT
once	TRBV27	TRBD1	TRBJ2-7	CASSPINPWTGQEQYF	TGTGCCAGCAGTCCCATAAATCCGTGGACAGGGCAGGAGCAGTACTTC
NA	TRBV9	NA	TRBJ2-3	CASNPEASQIDTQYF	TGTGCCAGCAATCCTGAGGCTAGTCAAATAGATACGCAGTATTTT
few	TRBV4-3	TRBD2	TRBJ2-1	CASSPREGLAGVNEQFF	TGCGCCAGCAGCCCTAGAGAGGGACTAGCGGGAGTCAATGAGCAGTTCTTC
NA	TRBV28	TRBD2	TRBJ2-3	CASSASTLAGWGDTQYF	TGTGCCAGCAGTGCCTCTACTCTAGCGGGTTGGGGAGATACGCAGTATTTT
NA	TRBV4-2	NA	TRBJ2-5	CASSPKEGGGETQYF	TGTGCCAGCAGCCCGAAGGAGGGAGGAGGAGAGACCCAGTACTTC
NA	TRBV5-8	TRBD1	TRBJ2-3	CASSLGQGSTDTQYF	TGTGCCAGCAGCTTGGGACAGGGGAGCACAGATACGCAGTATTTT
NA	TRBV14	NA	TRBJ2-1	CASSQDPGLTQFF	TGTGCCAGCAGCCAAGATCCGGGGCTGACGCAGTTCTTC
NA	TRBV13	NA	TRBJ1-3	CASRSAGVGFTIYF	TGTGCCAGCAGGTCTGCGGGGGTCGGTTTTACCATATATTTT
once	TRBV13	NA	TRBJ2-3	CASSLPGDGWSTDTQYF	TGTGCCAGCAGCTTACCCGGGGACGGGTGGAGCACAGATACGCAGTATTTT
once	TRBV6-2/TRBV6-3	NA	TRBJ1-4	CASSPTVSNEKLFF	TGTGCCAGCAGCCCGACCGTCAGTAATGAAAAACTGTTTTTT
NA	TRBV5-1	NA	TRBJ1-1	CASSSQGTLNTEAFF	TGCGCCAGCAGCTCGCAGGGGACACTGAACACTGAAGCTTTCTTT
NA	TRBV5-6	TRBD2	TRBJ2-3	CASSTVWVAGVPTDTQYF	TGTGCCAGCAGCACCGTTTGGGTAGCGGGGGTTCCCACAGATACGCAGTATTTT
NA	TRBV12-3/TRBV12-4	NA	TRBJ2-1	CASTVTSNEQFF	TGTGCCAGCACCGTCACGAGCAATGAGCAGTTCTTC
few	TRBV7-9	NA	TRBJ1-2	CASSRGPPQEAYGYTF	TGTGCCAGCAGCAGAGGGCCCCCCCAGGAGGCCTATGGCTACACCTTC
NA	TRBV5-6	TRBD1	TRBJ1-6	CASSLGGTGVHSPLHF	TGTGCCAGCAGCTTGGGTGGAACAGGGGTTCATTCACCCCTCCACTTT
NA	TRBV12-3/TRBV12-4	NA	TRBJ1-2	CASSIGAGYGYTF	TGTGCCAGCAGTATAGGAGCAGGCTATGGCTACACCTTC
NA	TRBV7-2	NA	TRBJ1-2	CASSHDSNYGYTF	TGTGCCAGCAGCCATGACAGTAACTATGGCTACACCTTC
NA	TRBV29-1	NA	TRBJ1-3	CSVEVENANTIYF	TGCAGCGTTGAGGTGGAGAATGCGAACACCATATATTTT
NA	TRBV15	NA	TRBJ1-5	CATAGVGFPKQPQHF	TGTGCCACCGCAGGGGTAGGATTCCCAAAACAGCCCCAGCATTTT
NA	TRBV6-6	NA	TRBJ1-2	CASSRDGDYGYTF	TGTGCCAGCAGCAGAGACGGTGACTATGGCTACACCTTC
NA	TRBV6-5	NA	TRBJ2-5	CASRYQRGAGETQYF	TGTGCCAGCAGATATCAACGGGGGGCGGGAGAGACCCAGTACTTC
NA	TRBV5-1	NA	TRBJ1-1	CASSLDRQAFF	TGCGCCAGCAGCTTGGACAGGCAAGCTTTCTTT
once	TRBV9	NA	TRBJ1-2	CASSRGTAGLIYGYTF	TGTGCCAGCAGCCGAGGTACGGCAGGGTTAATTTATGGCTACACCTTC